Shown below are 5 T cell receptor beta chains from a single sample sequenced in a study of PD-L1 blockade in urothelial cancer. Time point defined: peripheral blood 6 weeks after treatment start. Measured with immunoSEQ multiplex PCR; TCRdb has only the in-frame clones, and not every one. Of under 60,000 clones listed, 86% were seen once; the top ten hold over 9.5%. The source was PBMCs, collected around atezolizumab (anti-PD-L1) treatment. These receptors all stem from a man aged 55 to 70 with urothelial cancer.

This clone has a handful of counts. CDR3 protein: CASSSGSNIDNSPLHF. Here the CDR3 DNA reads TGTGCCAGCAGCTCCGGGTCTAACATCGATAATTCACCCCTCCACTTT. The chain uses TRBV7-9 and TRBJ1-6; D is unresolved. CDR1 and CDR2 from the germline V gene are SEHNR and FQNEAQ (reference sequence). The V end was cut by 4 bases, the J end by 5 bases, with 15 bases between. CDR3 length: 16 residues.

V gene TRBV6-5 combines with J gene TRBJ1-5; 8 bases fit TRBD1. V gave up 6 bases and J gave up 2 bases; unmatched junction bases: 6. CDR1 is MNHEY, CDR2 SVGAGI, per germline. The CDR3 covers 15 residues. The CDR3 spells CASSLDRAGNQPQHF. For the CDR3, the DNA is TGTGCCAGCAGCTTGGACAGGGCTGGCAATCAGCCCCAGCATTTT.

This sequence joins TRBV28 and TRBJ1-4; the D gene is possibly TRBD1 (5 bases). The CDR3 runs to 13 residues. CDR1 is MDHEN, CDR2 SYDVKM, per germline. V was cut by 7 bases and J by 6 bases, with 12 bases left in between. The CDR3 DNA sequence: TGTGCCAGCATCCAGGGCGGGGATGAAAAACTGTTTTTT. Protein product: CASIQGGDEKLFF.

The count of this clone is one. This chain links TRBV27 with TRBJ2-4, with TRBD2 as a possible D gene (7 bases). The V end lost 10 bases, the J end lost 0 bases, and 22 bases lay between the germline ends. Looked up from germline, CDR1 is MNHEY and CDR2 is SMNVEV (reference sequence). This CDR3 is 17 amino acids long. CDR3 residues: CAMRGVGGILAKNIQYF. CDR3 DNA: TGTGCCATGAGGGGGGTCGGGGGGATATTAGCCAAAAACATTCAGTACTTC.

The rearrangement links TRBV30 to TRBJ1-3; no clear D. This CDR3 is built from 15 residues. V lost 3 bases and J lost 0, with 12 bases in between. Per the germline V gene, CDR1 is GTSNPN and CDR2 is SVGIG (reference sequence). As DNA, the CDR3 is TGTGCCTGGAGCCAGCCAGGAAACTCTGGAAACACCATATATTTT. It yields the protein CAWSQPGNSGNTIYF.